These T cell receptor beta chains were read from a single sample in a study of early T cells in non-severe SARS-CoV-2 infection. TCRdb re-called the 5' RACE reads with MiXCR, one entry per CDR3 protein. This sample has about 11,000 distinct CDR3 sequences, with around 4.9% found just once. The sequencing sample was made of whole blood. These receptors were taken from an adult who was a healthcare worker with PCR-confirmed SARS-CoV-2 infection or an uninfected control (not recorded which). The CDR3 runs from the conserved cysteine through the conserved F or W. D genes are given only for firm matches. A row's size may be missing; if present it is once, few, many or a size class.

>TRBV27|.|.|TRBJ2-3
CASSPPTDTQYF
TGTGCCAGCAGCCCCCCCACAGATACGCAGTATTTT
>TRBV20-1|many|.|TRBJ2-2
CSARAGERELFF
TGCAGTGCTAGAGCGGGCGAAAGGGAGCTGTTTTTT
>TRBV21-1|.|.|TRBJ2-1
CASSLIRGGEQFF
TGTGCCAGCAGCCTTATAAGGGGAGGTGAGCAGTTCTTC
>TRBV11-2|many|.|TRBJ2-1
CASSLRGTSGEQFF
TGTGCCAGCAGCTTACGGGGGACGTCGGGTGAGCAGTTCTTC
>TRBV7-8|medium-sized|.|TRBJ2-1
CASSPSQGVQFF
TGTGCCAGCAGCCCCTCCCAGGGCGTGCAGTTCTTC
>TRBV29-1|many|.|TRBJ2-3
CSVPRGAGTDTQYF
TGCAGCGTTCCCCGGGGGGCGGGAACAGATACGCAGTATTTT
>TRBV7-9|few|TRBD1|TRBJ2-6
CASSLGLTSGTDAGANVLTF
TGTGCCAGCAGCTTAGGTCTAACTTCCGGGACAGATGCTGGGGCCAACGTCCTGACTTTC
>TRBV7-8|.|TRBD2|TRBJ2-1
CASRGLAGGRQANEQFF
TGTGCCAGCAGGGGATTAGCGGGGGGGCGCCAAGCGAATGAGCAGTTCTTC
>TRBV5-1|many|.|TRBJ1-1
CASSFGVGNTEAFF
TGCGCCAGCAGCTTTGGGGTTGGTAACACTGAAGCTTTCTTT
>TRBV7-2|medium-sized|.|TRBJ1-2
CASSLAGSGGYTF
TGTGCCAGCAGCTTAGCAGGGTCTGGCGGCTACACCTTC
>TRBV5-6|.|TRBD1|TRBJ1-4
CASSFRQGASSANEKLFF
TGTGCCAGCAGCTTCCGACAGGGGGCCTCTTCGGCTAATGAAAAACTGTTTTTT
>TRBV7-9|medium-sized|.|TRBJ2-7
CASSPARKSSYEQYF
TGTGCCAGCAGCCCAGCAAGAAAAAGCTCCTACGAGCAGTACTTC
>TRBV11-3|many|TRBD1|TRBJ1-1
CASSLGGGNTEAFF
TGTGCCAGCAGCTTAGGAGGGGGCAACACTGAAGCTTTCTTT
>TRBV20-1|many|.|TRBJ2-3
CSARDKSLRNAGARTDTQYF
TGCAGTGCTAGAGATAAAAGCCTTCGGAATGCAGGGGCCAGGACAGATACGCAGTATTTT
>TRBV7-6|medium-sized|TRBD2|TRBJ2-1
CASSLAGGANEQFF
TGTGCCAGCAGCTTGGCGGGGGGCGCCAATGAGCAGTTCTTC
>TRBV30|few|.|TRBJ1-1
CAWSRNTEAFF
TGTGCCTGGAGCCGGAACACTGAAGCTTTCTTT
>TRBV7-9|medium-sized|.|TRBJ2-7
CASSLPGTTYEQYF
TGTGCCAGCAGCTTGCCCGGGACAACCTACGAGCAGTACTTC
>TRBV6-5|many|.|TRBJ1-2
CASTPLGGNYGYTF
TGTGCCAGCACTCCACTGGGGGGGAACTATGGCTACACCTTC
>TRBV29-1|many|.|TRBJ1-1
CSVVAGGGTEAFF
TGCAGCGTCGTCGCGGGGGGAGGCACTGAAGCTTTCTTT
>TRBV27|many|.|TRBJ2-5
CASSSPQETQYF
TGTGCCAGCAGTTCCCCGCAAGAGACCCAGTACTTC
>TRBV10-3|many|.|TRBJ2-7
CAISEDGTGAYEQYF
TGTGCCATCAGTGAGGACGGGACGGGAGCCTACGAGCAGTACTTC
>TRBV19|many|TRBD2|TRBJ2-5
CATGGVETQYF
TGTGCCACGGGGGGAGTGGAGACCCAGTACTTC
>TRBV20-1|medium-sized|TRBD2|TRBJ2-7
CSAGAGGAYYEQYF
TGCAGTGCAGGGGCCGGGGGGGCCTACTACGAGCAGTACTTC
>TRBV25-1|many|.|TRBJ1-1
CASSETSGTEAFF
TGTGCCAGCAGTGAGACGTCCGGAACTGAAGCTTTCTTT
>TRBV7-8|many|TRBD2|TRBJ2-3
CASSWRETLDTQYF
TGTGCCAGCAGCTGGCGGGAGACTTTAGATACGCAGTATTTT
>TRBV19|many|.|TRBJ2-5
CASSIGAQSQETQYF
TGTGCCAGTAGTATTGGTGCCCAAAGCCAAGAGACCCAGTACTTC
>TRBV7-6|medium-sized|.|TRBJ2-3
CASSLDSTDTQYF
TGTGCCAGCAGCCTGGACAGCACAGATACGCAGTATTTT
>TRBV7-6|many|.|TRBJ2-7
CASSAREFYEQYF
TGTGCCAGCTCTGCGAGGGAATTCTACGAGCAGTACTTC
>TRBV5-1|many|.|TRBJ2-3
CASSRTVNTQYF
TGCGCCAGCAGCCGGACTGTAAATACGCAGTATTTT
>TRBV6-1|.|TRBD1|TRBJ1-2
CASSVDRAAYGYTF
TGTGCCAGCAGTGTGGACAGGGCCGCCTATGGCTACACCTTC
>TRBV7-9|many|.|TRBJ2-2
CASVAGQTTYTGELFF
TGTGCCAGCGTTGCAGGGCAGACTACCTACACCGGGGAGCTGTTTTTT
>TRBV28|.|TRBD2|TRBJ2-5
CAVGEGISQETQYF
TGTGCCGTGGGGGAGGGAATCTCCCAAGAGACCCAGTACTTC
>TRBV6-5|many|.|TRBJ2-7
CASSPGVEQYF
TGTGCCAGCAGTCCGGGGGTCGAGCAGTACTTC
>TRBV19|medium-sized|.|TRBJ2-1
CASSISRIGWNEQFF
TGTGCCAGTAGTATTAGCAGGATCGGCTGGAATGAGCAGTTCTTC
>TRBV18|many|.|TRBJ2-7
CASSEGQLPYEQYF
TGTGCCAGCTCAGAAGGACAGCTTCCCTACGAGCAGTACTTC
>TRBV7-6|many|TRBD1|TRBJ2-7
CASSQPGQGSYEQYF
TGTGCCAGCAGCCAGCCGGGACAGGGGTCCTACGAGCAGTACTTC
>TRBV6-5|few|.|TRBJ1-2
CASSYGSGNYGYTF
TGTGCCAGCAGTTACGGGTCAGGGAACTATGGCTACACCTTC
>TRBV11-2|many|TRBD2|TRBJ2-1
CASRGTGGYNEQFF
TGTGCCAGCAGGGGAACGGGGGGATACAATGAGCAGTTCTTC
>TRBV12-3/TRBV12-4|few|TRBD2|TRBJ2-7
CASSLALAGMNEQYF
TGTGCCAGCAGTTTGGCCCTAGCGGGGATGAACGAGCAGTACTTC
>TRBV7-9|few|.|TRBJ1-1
CASSLTGPRSRTEAFF
TGTGCCAGCAGCTTAACAGGCCCGCGCTCCCGTACTGAAGCTTTCTTT
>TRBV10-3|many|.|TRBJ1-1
CAISMDTEAFF
TGTGCCATCTCAATGGACACTGAAGCTTTCTTT
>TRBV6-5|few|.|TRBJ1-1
CASRRGLNTEAFF
TGTGCCAGCAGGAGGGGATTGAACACTGAAGCTTTCTTT